A single T cell receptor beta chain is shown here with its context. In the study's own analysis: Using reference gene primer amplification, nucleated cell counts were estimated. Sequencing was performed with immunoSEQ multiplex PCR; in TCRdb, only in-frame clones are kept and a portion is missing. That table furnishes V, J and clone size, whereas the DNA furnished D and trimming. The sample gives roughly 260,000 clones, about nine tenths of which show up once; roughly 3.9% is in the top ten. CDR1 is ENHRY and CDR2 is SYGVKD in the germline V gene. This CDR3 has 14 amino acids. V trimming: 6 bases; J trimming: 0 bases; junction bases outside the gene matches: 4. This entry belongs to a study of blood T cell repertoires in COVID-19. Study-wide background: Acute-phase and convalescent COVID-19 samples originated in the United States, Italy and Spain. Sources were T cells, B-cell-depleted T cells, or PBMCs; the material itself was cDNA or gDNA.

This receptor was obtained from a woman aged 40 to 50 with acute or convalescent COVID-19. The chain combines TRBV10-3 with TRBJ1-2; 7 positions agree with TRBD1. The sample consisted of peripheral blood. CDR3 in DNA: TGTGCCATCAGCCTGGGACAGACTAACTATGGCTACACCTTC. Its protein is CAISLGQTNYGYTF.